These 23 T cell receptor beta chains were sequenced from one sample in a study of CD8+ T cells in alopecia areata. Sequencing templates came from extracted RNA that was reverse transcribed into cDNA. TCRdb's copy holds only in-frame clones and misses some; the assay was immunoSEQ multiplex PCR. The sample records 150,000 or so clones, 58% being singletons. Indicated treatment: oral pan-JAK inhibitor, 5-10 mg twice daily. The material sequenced was CD4+ T cells sorted from blood, taken at approximately week 56, from a patient treated with tofacitinib. These receptors were obtained from a human donor with alopecia areata.

This clone was seen a few times. This chain connects TRBV6-1 to TRBJ1-6; the D gene is possibly TRBD1 (6 bases). The CDR3 is made up of 14 amino acids. Germline V CDR1 and CDR2: MNHNS, SASEGT. The V end lost 2 bases, the J end lost 7 bases, and 9 bases lay between the germline ends. This chain's CDR3 is CASSERQENSPLHF. CDR3 sequence (DNA): TGTGCCAGCAGTGAACGACAGGAGAATTCACCCCTCCACTTT.

Here the CDR3 reads CASSQAGQGASGTQYF. The CDR3 bases are TGTGCCAGCAGCCAAGCCGGACAGGGGGCAAGTGGTACGCAGTATTTT. The chain joins TRBV4-2 to TRBJ2-3; TRBD1 matches at 11 bases. Germline values: CDR1 LGHNA, CDR2 YNFKEQ. Trimming took 1 base from V and 8 from J; bases not matched to a gene: 8. This CDR3 is 16 amino acids long.

This clone was counted a few times. This rearrangement joins TRBV4-2 to TRBJ2-7, with D possibly matching TRBD1 (6 bases). V was trimmed by 0 bases and J by 1 base, leaving 13 bases between them. The CDR3 contains 16 residues. Germline-derived CDR1 and CDR2 are LGHNA and YNFKEQ. CDR3 region: CASSQDQRTVSYEQYF. The CDR3 DNA sequence: TGTGCCAGCAGCCAAGATCAGAGGACAGTATCCTACGAGCAGTACTTC.

V gene TRBV30 combines with J gene TRBJ1-2; TRBD1 is a possible D gene (5 bases). Looked up from germline, CDR1 is GTSNPN and CDR2 is SVGIG (reference sequence). The CDR3 runs 12 residues. Trimming took 4 bases from V and 7 from J, leaving 13 bases between them. CDR3 in DNA: TGTGCCTGGACCCCGGGGCAGAGTGGCTACACCTTC. This encodes CAWTPGQSGYTF.

The chain couples TRBV15 to TRBJ1-1; 9 bases agree with TRBD1. Germline V CDR1 and CDR2: LNHNV, YYDKDF (reference sequence). V shed 7 bases and J 1 base; nucleotides not matched to a gene: 1. The CDR3 has 13 amino acids. CDR3 sequence reads: CATKDRGNTEAFF. The CDR3 DNA reads TGTGCCACCAAGGACAGGGGGAACACTGAAGCTTTCTTT.

This clone was found once. The chain joins TRBV15 to TRBJ2-7; D is uncertain. Germline V gene data show CDR1 as LNHNV and CDR2 as YYDKDF (reference sequence). V lost 4 bases to trimming and J lost 2 bases, with 9 bases between them. The CDR3 loop spans 13 amino acids. The CDR3 is CATSKEKAYEQYF. The CDR3 coding sequence is TGTGCCACCAGCAAAGAAAAGGCCTACGAGCAGTACTTC.

This chain uses TRBV29-1 with TRBJ1-1; no firm D call. The germline V and J ends were trimmed by 3 bases and 1 base, with 12 bases remaining between them. Germline-derived CDR1 and CDR2 are SQVTM and ANQGSEA. The CDR3 runs 14 residues. CDR3 bases: TGCAGCGTTGAGGTAGCAAAGGCGAACACTGAAGCTTTCTTT. Translating gives CSVEVAKANTEAFF.

V is TRBV2 and J is TRBJ1-5; D not resolved. In germline, CDR1 is SNHLY, CDR2 FYNNEI. The CDR3 is 14 residues long. Trimming shortened V by 2 bases and J by 2 bases, and 7 bases separated the two germline ends. The CDR3 sequence is CASSERAGNQPQHF. CDR3 in DNA: TGTGCCAGCAGTGAACGGGCCGGCAATCAGCCCCAGCATTTT.

The chain links TRBV6-5 to TRBJ2-2, with D possibly matching TRBD2 (6 bases). Germline V gene data show CDR1 as MNHEY and CDR2 as SVGAGI. This CDR3 is 13 amino acids long. V lost 5 bases and J 5 bases, leaving 9 bases between the germline ends. The CDR3 coding sequence is TGTGCCAGCAGTCCCCTAGCGACCGGGGAGCTGTTTTTT. This translates into CASSPLATGELFF.

This clone was detected only once. This rearrangement joins TRBV18 to TRBJ2-5; D is perhaps TRBD2 (5 bases). From germline, CDR1 is KGHSH and CDR2 LQKENI. CDR3 length: 14 amino acids. Trimming shortened V by 5 bases and J by 2 bases, and 12 bases separated the two germline ends. CDR3 region: CASSTNRGQETQYF. The CDR3 coding sequence is TGTGCCAGCTCAACCAATCGGGGACAAGAGACCCAGTACTTC. The full variable domain, its missing parts supplied by reference TRBV18 and TRBJ2-5, is NAGVMQNPRHLVRRRGQEARLRCSPMKGHSHVYWYRQLPEEGLKFMVYLQKENIIDESGMPKERFSAEFPKEGPSILRIQQVVRGDSAAYFCASSTNRGQETQYFGPGTRLLVL.

This clone was seen only a few times. J is TRBJ1-1 and V is TRBV5-6; D uncertain. Germline V lookup: CDR1 SGHDT, CDR2 YYEEEE. CDR3 length: 15 residues. Between the trimmed V and J ends, which lost 4 bases and 1 base, there was a span of 14 bases. The CDR3 nucleotides are TGTGCCAGCAGCCGCAGTGCGCGACCGAACACTGAAGCTTTCTTT. This sequence encodes CASSRSARPNTEAFF.

Only one count was recorded for this clone. The gene calls are TRBV29-1 and TRBJ2-3; D may be TRBD2 (5 bases). The CDR3 has 14 residues. Germline values: CDR1 SQVTM, CDR2 ANQGSEA. V was shortened by 7 bases and J by 2 bases, with 16 bases between the two germline ends. CDR3 loop: CSAAGPSTTDTQYF. The DNA for the CDR3 is TGCAGCGCCGCGGGCCCCTCCACCACAGATACGCAGTATTTT.

The chain combines TRBV27 with TRBJ2-3, with 9 bases lining up with TRBD1. The CDR3 has 14 residues. Germline lookup yields CDR1 MNHEY and CDR2 SMNVEV (reference sequence). The trim removed 5 bases at V and 3 bases at J, leaving 3 bases unmatched. CDR3 nucleotides: TGTGCCAGCAGTGGGACAGGGAGGACAGATACGCAGTATTTT. As protein: CASSGTGRTDTQYF.

The chain employs TRBV23-1 and TRBJ2-1, with D tentatively TRBD1 or TRBD2 (6 bases each). TRBV23-1 is designated an ORF whose function remains uncertain. With 7 bases removed from V and 2 bases from J, the gap between germline ends came to 12 bases. This CDR3 region has 14 residues. The CDR3 loop reads CASNRGPPYNEQFF. The CDR3 DNA reads TGCGCCAGCAACCGGGGGCCGCCCTACAATGAGCAGTTCTTC.

The chain employs TRBV5-4 and TRBJ2-7; D not resolved. V was shortened by 4 bases and J by 0 bases, with 11 bases between the two germline ends. The CDR3 runs 14 residues. Germline V CDR1 and CDR2: SGHNT, YYREEE (reference sequence). CDR3 loop: CASSQDGYSYEQYF. The DNA for the CDR3 is TGTGCCAGCAGCCAGGACGGATACTCCTACGAGCAGTACTTC.

The chain links TRBV2 to TRBJ2-5; TRBD2 matches 9 bases. Germline-derived CDR1 and CDR2 are SNHLY and FYNNEI. V lost 4 bases, J lost 4 bases, and 7 bases stayed unmatched. CDR3 length equals 15 residues. The CDR3 loop reads CASSVQRGAGETQYF. The CDR3 DNA reads as TGTGCCAGCAGTGTACAGCGGGGGGCCGGAGAGACCCAGTACTTC.

The CDR3 sequence is CASNTPGTSGGPSTDTQYF. The CDR3 coding sequence is TGCGCCAGCAACACACCCGGGACTAGCGGGGGCCCAAGTACAGATACGCAGTATTTT. V is TRBV4-1 and J is TRBJ2-3, with 14 bases lining up with TRBD2. The CDR3 extends over 19 amino acids. V was pared by 7 bases and J by 3 bases, with 15 bases of the junction left unmatched. CDR1 MGHRA and CDR2 YSYEKL come from the germline V gene.

The chain combines TRBV9 with TRBJ2-3; D unclear. Trimming pared 0 bases from V and 2 bases from J, leaving 19 bases between. Germline CDR1 reads SGDLS; CDR2 reads YYNGEE. This CDR3 contains 18 residues. This chain's CDR3 is CASSVATRSGPNTDTQYF. The CDR3 DNA is TGTGCCAGCAGCGTAGCTACAAGATCCGGACCGAACACAGATACGCAGTATTTT.

The chain recombines TRBV4-2 with TRBJ1-2; unclear D gene. Trimming cost V 1 base and J 8 bases, with 8 bases left between them. There are 12 residues in the CDR3. Germline V gene data show CDR1 as LGHNA and CDR2 as YNFKEQ. This CDR3 reads CASSQGDIGYTF. CDR3 coding DNA: TGTGCCAGCAGCCAAGGGGATATCGGCTACACCTTC.

V and J are TRBV19 and TRBJ1-2; possibly TRBD1 for D (6 bases). This CDR3 spans 11 amino acids. CDR1 is LNHDA and CDR2 is SQIVND in the germline V gene (reference sequence). Trimming removed 9 bases from V and 3 bases from J, with 8 bases in between. The CDR3 nucleotides read TGTGCCAGCGGACAGTACTATGGCTACACCTTC. Protein sequence: CASGQYYGYTF. Together with reference TRBV19 and TRBJ1-2, the CDR3 gives the full variable domain: DGGITQSPKYLFRKEGQNVTLSCEQNLNHDAMYWYRQDPGQGLRLIYYSQIVNDFQKGDIAEGYSVSREKKESFPLTVTSAQKNPTAFYLCASGQYYGYTFGSGTRLTVV.

This clone was seen only a few times. DNA for the CDR3: TGCAGCGTTGAGCAACAGGGGGCCGGGTTGGGTGACGCTTTCTTT. Residues: CSVEQQGAGLGDAFF. V and J are TRBV29-1 and TRBJ1-1; 9 bases are shared with TRBD1. Germline CDR1 is SQVTM and CDR2 is ANQGSEA. The CDR3 spans 15 residues. V trimming: 3 bases; J trimming: 11 bases; junction bases outside the gene matches: 16.

This clone was detected ten times or more. The V call is TRBV19, the J call TRBJ2-1; a weak D match, TRBD1 (5 bases). The CDR3 totals 17 residues. Germline V gene data show CDR1 as LNHDA and CDR2 as SQIVND (reference sequence). Trimming took off 5 bases at V and 1 base at J, with 18 bases between the two ends. The CDR3, as DNA: TGTGCCAGTAGTGCCCGAGACAGTGGTGGATCCTACAATGAGCAGTTCTTC. Translation gives CASSARDSGGSYNEQFF.

The chain employs TRBV29-1 and TRBJ2-3, with a possible D match to TRBD2 (7 bases). This CDR3 has 16 residues. V was clipped by 1 base and J by 3 bases, with 17 bases between them. Germline V gene data show CDR1 as SQVTM and CDR2 as ANQGSEA. In DNA form, the CDR3 reads TGCAGCGTTGAAGTTCGGGGAGGGGGTATAACAGATACGCAGTATTTT. Its translation: CSVEVRGGGITDTQYF.